The 25 T cell receptor beta chains in this list originate from one sample, sequenced in a study of T cell responses to AZD1222 COVID-19 vaccine. Profiling relied on immunoSEQ multiplex PCR, and the TCRdb table lists in-frame clones only, not all of them. The sample lists about 55,000 clones; around 90% were seen once. The sample in question was peripheral blood, obtained on day 0 of AZD1222 vaccination. The receptor source for this set is an adult in good health.

Turning to this clone: Other DNA sequences of this sample code for an identical CDR3. This chain connects TRBV7-2 to TRBJ1-1; D is unresolved. V lost 5 bases and J lost 1, with 8 bases in between. Germline lookup yields CDR1 SGHTA and CDR2 FQGNSA. This CDR3 is built from 13 residues. CDR3 DNA: TGTGCCAGCAGCCTTACAGAGAACACTGAAGCTTTCTTT. Translated, it gives CASSLTENTEAFF.

This clone was seen once. The chain recombines TRBV7-9 with TRBJ2-1; 10 positions match TRBD2. V lost 4 bases to trimming and J lost 9 bases; unmatched junction nucleotides: 9. CDR1 and CDR2 (germline): SEHNR, FQNEAQ (reference sequence). The CDR3 length is 15 residues. DNA of the CDR3: TGTGCCAGCAGCTCTTCCTTAGCGGGAGGTGGTGAGCAGTTCTTC. Encoded protein: CASSSSLAGGGEQFF.

This chain connects TRBV1 to TRBJ1-1. TRBV1 is described as a pseudogene. This CDR3 is 15 amino acids long. CDR3 in amino acids: CTSSQDSELNTEAFF. In DNA form, the CDR3 reads TGCACCAGCAGCCAAGATAGCGAGTTGAACACTGAAGCTTTCTTT.

The chain couples TRBV6-2 or TRBV6-3 to TRBJ2-3, with D perhaps given as TRBD1 or TRBD2 (5 bases each). The germline V and J ends were trimmed by 6 bases and 0 bases, with 16 bases remaining between them. The CDR3 loop spans 16 amino acids. Germline CDR1 and CDR2: MNHEY and SVGEGT. CDR3 nucleotides: TGTGCCAGCAGCCCCGGGACGGGTGCTAGCACAGATACGCAGTATTTT. This sequence encodes CASSPGTGASTDTQYF.

The chain uses TRBV10-1 and TRBJ2-6, with 8 nucleotides matching TRBD1. The CDR3 runs to 17 residues. V gave up 8 bases and J gave up 1 base; unmatched junction bases: 10. Germline V CDR1 and CDR2: WNHNN, SYGVQD (reference sequence). The CDR3 DNA is TGCGCCAGCTATACGGGACAGGATGATTCTGGGGCCAACGTCCTGACTTTC. Protein sequence: CASYTGQDDSGANVLTF.

V gene TRBV7-2 combines with J gene TRBJ2-1; 7 nucleotides line up with TRBD2. CDR1 is SGHTA and CDR2 is FQGNSA in the germline V gene. The CDR3 sequence is 15 residues long. Trimming cost V 5 bases and J 3 bases; bases outside gene matches: 7. The CDR3 here is CASSASSGNYNEQFF. The DNA for the CDR3 is TGTGCCAGCAGCGCATCTAGCGGAAACTACAATGAGCAGTTCTTC.

CDR3 sequence: CASSADRGGRNTIYF. The CDR3 DNA is TGTGCCAGCAGCGCTGACAGGGGAGGACGAAACACCATATATTTT. The V call is TRBV5-4, the J call TRBJ1-3; 8 bases fit TRBD1. Per the germline V gene, CDR1 is SGHNT and CDR2 is YYREEE (reference sequence). The V gene end was trimmed by 4 bases and the J gene end by 5 bases; junction bases not matched to a gene: 8. This CDR3 comprises 15 residues.

The table lists this clone with a count of one. The rearrangement links TRBV5-6 to TRBJ1-2; 7 bases match TRBD1. The junction had 19 bases not matched to a gene; V was cut back by 5 bases and J by 6 bases. CDR1 SGHDT and CDR2 YYEEEE come from the germline V gene. The CDR3 has 17 residues. The CDR3 nucleotides are TGTGCCAGCAGTAAAGGGACAGATCCTTTTCGGAGGAATGGCTACACCTTC. Amino acids: CASSKGTDPFRRNGYTF.

The V gene is TRBV2, the J gene TRBJ1-2; 9 positions agree with TRBD1. CDR1 and CDR2 from the germline V gene are SNHLY and FYNNEI. CDR3 size: 15 residues. Trimming at V came to 8 bases and at J to 4 bases, leaving 11 bases not matched to a gene. CDR3: CASARDLQGAYGYTF. Here the CDR3 DNA reads TGTGCCAGCGCTCGTGACCTACAGGGGGCCTATGGCTACACCTTC.

The chain is built from TRBV5-5 and TRBJ2-1; no clear D gene. Trimming took off 1 base at V and 0 bases at J, with 8 bases between the two ends. The germline V gene encodes CDR1 SGHKS and CDR2 YYEKEE (reference sequence). This CDR3 is 15 amino acids long. CDR3 region: CASSLSRSSYNEQFF. The CDR3 bases are TGTGCCAGCAGCTTGAGTAGGAGCTCCTACAATGAGCAGTTCTTC.

The CDR3 DNA reads TGTGCCAGTAGCTTGGTTTTCTCCTACAATGAGCAGTTCTTC. It specifies CASSLVFSYNEQFF. The V call is TRBV19, the J call TRBJ2-1, with D unresolved. Trimming pared 6 bases from V and 0 bases from J, leaving 9 bases between. The CDR3 has 14 amino acids. Germline CDR1 and CDR2: LNHDA and SQIVND (reference sequence).

The rearrangement joins TRBV10-1 to TRBJ2-2; 9 bases align to TRBD2. V was clipped by 4 bases and J by 2 bases; unmatched bases: 5. The CDR3 consists of 16 residues. Germline V lookup: CDR1 WNHNN, CDR2 SYGVQD (reference sequence). CDR3: CASSVGLALNTGELFF. As DNA, the CDR3 is TGCGCCAGCAGTGTAGGACTAGCGCTTAACACCGGGGAGCTGTTTTTT.

CDR3 residues: CASSLGALGPTDTQYF. DNA of the CDR3: TGTGCCAGCAGCTTAGGGGCCCTCGGTCCCACAGATACGCAGTATTTT. V is TRBV7-6 and J is TRBJ2-3, with D uncertain. Trimming pared 1 base from V and 2 bases from J, leaving 13 bases between. Germline V lookup: CDR1 SGHVS, CDR2 FNYEAQ. This CDR3 contains 16 residues. The whole variable domain, remainder taken from reference TRBV7-6 and TRBJ2-3, is GAGVSQSPRYKVTKRGQDVALRCDPISGHVSLYWYRQALGQGPEFLTYFNYEAQQDKSGLPNDRFSAERPEGSISTLTIQRTEQRDSAMYRCASSLGALGPTDTQYFGPGTRLTVL.

This clone has just one count. The V gene is TRBV6-5, the J gene TRBJ2-7, with TRBD1 matching 9 bases. This CDR3 is built from 15 residues. Germline assignment: CDR1 MNHEY and CDR2 SVGAGI. J was trimmed by 2 bases and V by 2 bases; bases with no gene match: 4. DNA of the CDR3: TGTGCCAGCAGTTACGGGGGACAGGGTCCCTACGAGCAGTACTTC. This sequence encodes CASSYGGQGPYEQYF.

The chain couples TRBV3-1 (or the pseudogene TRBV3-2) to TRBJ2-1; D remains unclear. Looked up from germline, CDR1 is LGHDT and CDR2 is YNNKEL (reference sequence). The CDR3 contains 18 residues. The V and J ends lost 2 bases and 0 bases respectively, with 17 bases between them. CDR3 sequence (DNA): TGTGCCAGCAGCCAATCTAGTTATCAGGAAGGCTCCTACAATGAGCAGTTCTTC. This gives the protein CASSQSSYQEGSYNEQFF.

The genes are TRBV7-2 and TRBJ1-1, with 8 bases fitting TRBD1. Losses at the gene ends were 1 base for V and 3 bases for J; bases not matched to a gene: 4. The CDR3 contains 15 residues. CDR1 and CDR2 from the germline V gene are SGHTA and FQGNSA. CDR3 DNA: TGTGCCAGCAGCTTAGAAAGGACAGGGTACACTGAAGCTTTCTTT. Translating it yields CASSLERTGYTEAFF.

The chain uses TRBV9 and TRBJ1-1; D might be TRBD1 (5 bases). V lost 0 bases and J 4 bases, leaving 7 bases between the germline ends. Germline assignment: CDR1 SGDLS and CDR2 YYNGEE. CDR3 length equals 13 residues. This CDR3 reads CASSVGGSTEAFF. CDR3 in DNA: TGTGCCAGCAGCGTAGGGGGGTCCACTGAAGCTTTCTTT.

CDR3 residues: CASSLDLGSYNEQFF. The CDR3 region has the DNA TGTGCCAGCAGCTTGGATCTCGGATCCTACAATGAGCAGTTCTTC. This rearrangement joins TRBV5-5 to TRBJ2-1; D unclear. The germline V and J ends were trimmed by 0 bases and 1 base, with 8 bases remaining between them. This CDR3 is built from 15 residues. Germline loops: CDR1 SGHKS, CDR2 YYEKEE (reference sequence).

The rearrangement links TRBV6-5 to TRBJ1-5; possible D gene TRBD1, 5 bases. The CDR3 is made up of 15 amino acids. V dropped 2 bases and J dropped 3 bases, with 11 bases sitting between them. CDR1 is MNHEY, CDR2 SVGAGI, per germline. The CDR3 DNA reads as TGTGCCAGCAGTTACGACGCGGGACCCAATCAGCCCCAGCATTTT. It encodes CASSYDAGPNQPQHF.

The chain couples TRBV29-1 to TRBJ2-7; D possibly corresponds to TRBD1 (5 bases). The CDR3 has 14 residues. The ends were cut back, 2 bases at V and 2 bases at J, with 13 bases in the middle. The germline V gene encodes CDR1 SQVTM and CDR2 ANQGSEA. The CDR3 sequence: CSVEKGQGTYEQYF. CDR3 bases: TGCAGCGTTGAAAAAGGTCAGGGTACCTACGAGCAGTACTTC.

The CDR3 nucleotides read TGTGCCAGCAGCTTCCCAGGGGGGACCCAGCATTTT. Protein product: CASSFPGGTQHF. The rearrangement uses TRBV7-9 and TRBJ1-5; 7 positions match TRBD1. Germline CDR1 is SEHNR and CDR2 is FQNEAQ (reference sequence). The CDR3 has 12 residues. The trim removed 3 bases at V and 11 bases at J, leaving 4 bases unmatched.

This clone was picked up one time. The rearrangement uses TRBV2 and TRBJ2-5; TRBD1 matches 7 bases. Trimming cost V 5 bases and J 1 base; bases outside gene matches: 7. The CDR3 totals 15 residues. Germline lookup yields CDR1 SNHLY and CDR2 FYNNEI. The CDR3, as DNA: TGTGCCAGCAGTCCGGGACAGCCTAGCCAAGAGACCCAGTACTTC. It codes for CASSPGQPSQETQYF.

The V and J genes are TRBV7-8 and TRBJ2-6; D gene ambiguous. The CDR3 totals 16 residues. With 3 bases removed from V and 0 bases from J, the gap between germline ends came to 9 bases. Germline CDR1 reads SGHVS; CDR2 reads FQNEAQ. The CDR3: CASSFEPHSGANVLTF. In DNA, the CDR3 is TGTGCCAGCAGCTTCGAACCCCACTCTGGGGCCAACGTCCTGACTTTC. The full variable domain, its missing parts supplied by reference TRBV7-8 and TRBJ2-6, is GAGVSQSPRYKVAKRGQDVALRCDPISGHVSLFWYQQALGQGPEFLTYFQNEAQLDKSGLPSDRFFAERPEGSVSTLKIQRTQQEDSAVYLCASSFEPHSGANVLTFGAGSRLTVL.

This chain joins TRBV9 and TRBJ2-2; tentative D call: TRBD1 (5 bases). The length of the CDR3 is 14 residues. Trimming shortened V by 0 bases and J by 5 bases, and 8 bases separated the two germline ends. Germline-derived CDR1 and CDR2 are SGDLS and YYNGEE. The CDR3 region has the DNA TGTGCCAGCAGCGTAGTTCAGGGAACCGGGGAGCTGTTTTTT. Amino acids: CASSVVQGTGELFF.

V usage is TRBV23-1 and J usage is TRBJ2-3; 13 bases agree with TRBD2. TRBV23-1 is known as an ORF, though its function is uncertain. The CDR3 is 17 residues long. The junction had 7 bases not matched to a gene; V was cut back by 4 bases and J by 3 bases. The CDR3 coding sequence is TGCGCCAGCAGTCGTCGGACTAGCGGGAGAGGGACAGATACGCAGTATTTT. Translation: CASSRRTSGRGTDTQYF.